The sequence of this TCR beta chain was determined in a study of early T cells in non-severe SARS-CoV-2 infection. Study at large: Chains were not paired, and sequencing was done on bulk RNA from unsorted whole blood. Regarding the study as a whole: Comparison of clonotypes with VDJdb favored anti-spike CD8 responses while missing private and CD4 specificities.

This clonotype was observed a handful of times. Its antigen remains unidentified. Germline CDR1 reads SQVTM; CDR2 reads ANQGSEA. Trimming stripped 7 bases from V and 7 bases from J, with 10 bases between. The CDR3 contains 11 residues. Individual cDNA molecules were tagged with unique molecular identifiers. TCRdb re-called the 5' RACE reads with MiXCR, one entry per CDR3 protein. The sample lists around 64,000 distinct CDR3 sequences; around 10% were seen once. V is TRBV29-1 and J is TRBJ2-2; D perhaps matches TRBD1 (6 bases). The sample here was whole blood, taken at baseline. The sequence came from an adult who was a healthcare worker with PCR-confirmed SARS-CoV-2 infection or an uninfected control (not recorded which). In DNA, the CDR3 is TGCAGCGGGCAGGGGTTCGGGGAGCTGTTTTTT. Translated, it gives CSGQGFGELFF.